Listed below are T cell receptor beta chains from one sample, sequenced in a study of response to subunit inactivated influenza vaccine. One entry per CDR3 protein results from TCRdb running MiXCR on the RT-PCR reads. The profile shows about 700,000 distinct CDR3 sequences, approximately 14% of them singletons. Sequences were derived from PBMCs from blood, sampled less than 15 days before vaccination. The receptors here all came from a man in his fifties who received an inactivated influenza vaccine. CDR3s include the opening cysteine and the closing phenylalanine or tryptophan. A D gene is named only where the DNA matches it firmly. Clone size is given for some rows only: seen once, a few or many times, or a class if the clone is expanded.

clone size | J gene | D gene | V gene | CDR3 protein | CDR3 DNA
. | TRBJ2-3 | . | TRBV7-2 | CASSLAGRGAGTDTQYF | TGTGCCAGCAGCTTAGCTGGGAGAGGGGCTGGCACAGATACGCAGTATTTT
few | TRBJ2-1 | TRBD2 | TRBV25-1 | CASRATSGSHNEQFF | TGTGCCAGCAGGGCGACTAGCGGGAGCCACAATGAGCAGTTCTTC
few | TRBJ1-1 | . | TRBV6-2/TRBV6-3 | CASSYSTRLHTEAFF | TGTGCCAGCAGTTACTCGACGAGACTGCACACTGAAGCTTTCTTT
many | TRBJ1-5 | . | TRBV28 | CATKDAASNQPQHF | TGTGCCACCAAAGACGCGGCGAGCAATCAGCCCCAGCATTTT
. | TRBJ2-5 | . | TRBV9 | CASSVAGGQQETQYF | TGTGCCAGCAGCGTAGCCGGGGGACAGCAAGAGACCCAGTACTTC
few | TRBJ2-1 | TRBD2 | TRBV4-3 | CASSQLAGGSSYNEQFF | TGCGCCAGCAGCCAATTAGCGGGGGGGAGCTCCTACAATGAGCAGTTCTTC
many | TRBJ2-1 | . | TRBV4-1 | CASSQDLLLRERYNEQFF | TGCGCCAGCAGCCAAGATTTACTGTTGAGGGAGCGCTACAATGAGCAGTTCTTC
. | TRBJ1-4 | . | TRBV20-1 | CSTRDGAETASEKLFF | TGCAGTACTAGAGATGGAGCAGAGACTGCAAGTGAAAAACTGTTTTTT
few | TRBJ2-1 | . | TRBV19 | CASSITDWNEQFF | TGTGCCAGTAGTATAACAGATTGGAATGAGCAGTTCTTC
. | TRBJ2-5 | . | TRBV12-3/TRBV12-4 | CASSGGHATQYF | TGTGCCAGCAGCGGGGGGCACGCGACCCAGTACTTC
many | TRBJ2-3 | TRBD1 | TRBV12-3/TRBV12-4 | CASSFWDRGTDTQYF | TGTGCCAGCAGTTTCTGGGACAGAGGGACAGATACGCAGTATTTT
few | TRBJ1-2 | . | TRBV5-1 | CASSLEPTGRGLHGYTF | TGCGCCAGCAGCTTAGAACCCACCGGGCGAGGTCTTCATGGCTACACCTTC
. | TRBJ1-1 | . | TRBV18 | CASTKTEMNTEAFF | TGTGCCAGTACAAAGACGGAAATGAACACTGAAGCTTTCTTT
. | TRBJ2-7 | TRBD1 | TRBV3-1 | CASSPTRDRASEQYF | TGTGCCAGCAGCCCAACCCGGGACAGGGCCTCCGAGCAGTACTTC
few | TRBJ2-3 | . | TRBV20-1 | CSAPRVSDTQYF | TGCAGTGCTCCGCGAGTATCGGATACGCAGTATTTT
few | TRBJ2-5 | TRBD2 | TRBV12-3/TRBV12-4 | CASGGGETQYF | TGTGCCAGCGGGGGGGGGGAGACCCAGTACTTC
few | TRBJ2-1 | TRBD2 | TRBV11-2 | CASGGSGTSGQGLYNEQFF | TGTGCCAGCGGAGGAAGTGGGACTAGCGGCCAGGGGTTGTACAATGAGCAGTTCTTC
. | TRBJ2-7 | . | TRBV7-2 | CASSHGGRDGPWYF | TGTGCCAGCAGCCACGGAGGGCGGGACGGTCCATGGTACTTC
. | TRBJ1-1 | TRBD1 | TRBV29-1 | CSVEVGQGTEAFF | TGCAGCGTTGAAGTGGGACAGGGCACTGAAGCTTTCTTT
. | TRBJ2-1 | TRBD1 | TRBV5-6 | CASSVTGVNNEQFF | TGTGCCAGCAGCGTGACAGGGGTCAACAATGAGCAGTTCTTC
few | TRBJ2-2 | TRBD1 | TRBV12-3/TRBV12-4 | CASSPDRGRITGELFF | TGTGCCAGCAGTCCCGACAGGGGGCGCATCACCGGGGAGCTGTTTTTT
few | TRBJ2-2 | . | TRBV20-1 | CSAKSVGGTGELFF | TGCAGTGCTAAGTCCGTGGGCGGCACCGGGGAGCTGTTTTTT
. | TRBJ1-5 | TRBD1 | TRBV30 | CAWSSGQGLNQPQHF | TGTGCCTGGAGTTCGGGACAGGGACTCAATCAGCCCCAGCATTTT
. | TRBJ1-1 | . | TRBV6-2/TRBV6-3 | CASSPGPPEAFF | TGTGCCAGCAGTCCCGGGCCCCCTGAAGCTTTCTTT
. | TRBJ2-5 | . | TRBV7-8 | CASSDYYREETQYF | TGTGCCAGCAGCGACTACTACCGAGAGGAGACCCAGTACTTC
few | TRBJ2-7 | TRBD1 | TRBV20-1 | CSARGQGTHEQYF | TGCAGTGCCAGGGGACAGGGGACCCACGAGCAGTACTTC
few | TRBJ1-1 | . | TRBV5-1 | CASSLLDNTEAFF | TGCGCCAGCAGCCTCCTCGATAACACTGAAGCTTTCTTT
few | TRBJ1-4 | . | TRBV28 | CASSSPIYDTGEKLFF | TGTGCCAGCAGTTCGCCAATCTACGACACGGGTGAAAAACTGTTTTTT
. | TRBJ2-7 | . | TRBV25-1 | CASREGPYEHYF | TGTGCCAGCAGGGAAGGTCCGTACGAGCACTACTTC